This is a list of T cell receptor beta chains from one sample in a study of identifying expanded T cells in peripheral blood. Produced via immunoSEQ multiplex PCR; TCRdb's table is partial and in-frame only. The sample includes over 85,000 clones, about 91% of them seen just once. The sequencing input was blood. The source of these receptors is a person between 18 and 69 years old in good health. Each CDR3 is given with its conserved first and last residue. Each record gives: V gene, clone size, J gene, D gene, CDR3 protein, CDR3 DNA. A D gene is named only where the DNA matches it firmly. Clone size is stated in some rows and not others, as once, few, many or a class when expanded.

v_gene: TRBV7-9; abundance: few; j_gene: TRBJ1-1; d_gene: -; CDR3aa: CASSLGGAENTEAFF; CDR3nt: TGTGCCAGCAGCTTAGGGGGGGCAGAGAACACTGAAGCTTTCTTT
v_gene: TRBV28; abundance: -; j_gene: TRBJ1-1; d_gene: -; CDR3aa: CASSLRTVNTEAFF; CDR3nt: TGTGCCAGCAGTTTACGGACTGTGAACACTGAAGCTTTCTTT
v_gene: TRBV30; abundance: medium-sized; j_gene: TRBJ1-5; d_gene: -; CDR3aa: CAWRERGNQPQHF; CDR3nt: TGTGCCTGGAGAGAGAGGGGCAATCAGCCCCAGCATTTT
v_gene: TRBV7-9; abundance: -; j_gene: TRBJ2-5; d_gene: TRBD2; CDR3aa: CASSHWAGLAGEGETQYF; CDR3nt: TGTGCCAGCAGCCATTGGGCGGGATTAGCGGGAGAAGGAGAGACCCAGTACTTC
v_gene: TRBV10-3; abundance: -; j_gene: TRBJ2-2; d_gene: -; CDR3aa: CAISESLLSAGELFF; CDR3nt: TGTGCCATCAGTGAGTCGTTACTTTCTGCCGGGGAGCTGTTTTTT
v_gene: TRBV11-2; abundance: -; j_gene: TRBJ2-3; d_gene: -; CDR3aa: CASSFLLGFTDTQYF; CDR3nt: TGTGCCAGCAGCTTCCTCCTGGGGTTCACAGATACGCAGTATTTT
v_gene: TRBV9; abundance: -; j_gene: TRBJ2-7; d_gene: -; CDR3aa: CASSAGLLSYEQYF; CDR3nt: TGTGCCAGCAGCGCCGGACTACTCTCCTACGAGCAGTACTTC
v_gene: TRBV6-5; abundance: -; j_gene: TRBJ1-1; d_gene: -; CDR3aa: CASSYSSGGWPEAFF; CDR3nt: TGTGCCAGCAGTTACTCGTCCGGGGGGTGGCCTGAAGCTTTCTTT
v_gene: TRBV7-9; abundance: -; j_gene: TRBJ2-4; d_gene: -; CDR3aa: CASSLGRDKNIQYF; CDR3nt: TGTGCCAGCAGCTTGGGCAGGGACAAAAACATTCAGTACTTC
v_gene: TRBV28; abundance: -; j_gene: TRBJ2-5; d_gene: TRBD1; CDR3aa: CASSLIGQGGRETQYF; CDR3nt: TGTGCCAGCAGTTTGATCGGACAGGGCGGCCGAGAGACCCAGTACTTC
v_gene: TRBV28; abundance: once; j_gene: TRBJ2-1; d_gene: TRBD1; CDR3aa: CASRTGGSAYNEQFF; CDR3nt: TGTGCCAGCAGAACAGGGGGAAGCGCCTACAATGAGCAGTTCTTC
v_gene: TRBV9; abundance: -; j_gene: TRBJ1-1; d_gene: -; CDR3aa: CASSAREMNTEAFF; CDR3nt: TGTGCCAGCAGCGCCCGGGAGATGAACACTGAAGCTTTCTTT
v_gene: TRBV10-3; abundance: -; j_gene: TRBJ1-1; d_gene: TRBD1; CDR3aa: CAISESTIGGGGTEAFF; CDR3nt: TGTGCCATCAGTGAGTCGACGATAGGGGGCGGCGGCACTGAAGCTTTCTTT
v_gene: TRBV6-1; abundance: -; j_gene: TRBJ2-1; d_gene: -; CDR3aa: CAVEENSSYNEQFF; CDR3nt: TGTGCCGTGGAGGAGAATAGCTCCTACAATGAGCAGTTCTTC
v_gene: TRBV6-5; abundance: -; j_gene: TRBJ1-5; d_gene: -; CDR3aa: CASSYSNLNQPQHF; CDR3nt: TGTGCCAGCAGTTACTCGAACCTGAATCAGCCCCAGCATTTT
v_gene: TRBV29-1; abundance: -; j_gene: TRBJ2-1; d_gene: TRBD2; CDR3aa: CSVATGTRGDEQFF; CDR3nt: TGCAGCGTCGCTACCGGGACTAGGGGGGATGAGCAGTTCTTC
v_gene: TRBV7-9; abundance: -; j_gene: TRBJ2-1; d_gene: TRBD2; CDR3aa: CASSLEITSGNEQFF; CDR3nt: TGTGCCAGCAGCTTAGAAATCACTAGCGGGAATGAGCAGTTCTTC
v_gene: TRBV7-8; abundance: -; j_gene: TRBJ1-4; d_gene: -; CDR3aa: CASSLGGAVEEKLFF; CDR3nt: TGTGCCAGCAGCCTAGGGGGAGCGGTGGAGGAAAAACTGTTTTTT
v_gene: TRBV28; abundance: -; j_gene: TRBJ2-5; d_gene: -; CDR3aa: CATQGAEAGPIGETQYF; CDR3nt: TGTGCCACCCAAGGCGCAGAGGCCGGACCAATCGGGGAGACCCAGTACTTC
v_gene: TRBV9; abundance: -; j_gene: TRBJ1-1; d_gene: -; CDR3aa: CASSRALNTEAFF; CDR3nt: TGTGCCAGCAGCCGGGCCTTGAACACTGAAGCTTTCTTT
v_gene: TRBV19; abundance: -; j_gene: TRBJ2-7; d_gene: -; CDR3aa: CASSPITGYEQYF; CDR3nt: TGTGCCAGTAGTCCTATCACAGGGTACGAGCAGTACTTC
v_gene: TRBV5-6; abundance: -; j_gene: TRBJ2-5; d_gene: TRBD2; CDR3aa: CASSFSGGAGETQYF; CDR3nt: TGTGCCAGCAGCTTTAGCGGGGGGGCCGGTGAGACCCAGTACTTC
v_gene: TRBV10-2; abundance: -; j_gene: TRBJ2-1; d_gene: TRBD1; CDR3aa: CASRTGGHEQFF; CDR3nt: TGCGCCAGCCGGACAGGGGGCCATGAGCAGTTCTTC
v_gene: TRBV7-9; abundance: -; j_gene: TRBJ2-5; d_gene: TRBD2; CDR3aa: CASSLPGTSGGRVETQYF; CDR3nt: TGTGCCAGCAGCTTACCTGGCACTAGCGGGGGGCGAGTAGAGACCCAGTACTTC
v_gene: TRBV2; abundance: -; j_gene: TRBJ2-7; d_gene: -; CDR3aa: CASTRQETYEQYF; CDR3nt: TGTGCCAGTACTCGACAGGAGACCTACGAGCAGTACTTC
v_gene: TRBV5-4; abundance: -; j_gene: TRBJ2-4; d_gene: TRBD2; CDR3aa: CASSPGTSGSGTKNIQYF; CDR3nt: TGTGCCAGCAGCCCCGGGACTAGCGGGAGTGGTACCAAAAACATTCAGTACTTC
v_gene: TRBV11-1; abundance: -; j_gene: TRBJ2-7; d_gene: -; CDR3aa: CASSLALASAEQYF; CDR3nt: TGTGCCAGCAGCTTAGCTTTGGCTAGTGCCGAGCAGTACTTC
v_gene: TRBV19; abundance: -; j_gene: TRBJ2-7; d_gene: -; CDR3aa: CASSPREPTYEQYF; CDR3nt: TGTGCCAGTAGTCCCCGGGAACCGACCTACGAGCAGTACTTC
v_gene: TRBV28; abundance: -; j_gene: TRBJ2-6; d_gene: -; CDR3aa: CASSQFHSSGANVLTF; CDR3nt: TGTGCCAGCAGTCAGTTTCACTCCTCTGGGGCCAACGTCCTGACTTTC
v_gene: TRBV7-9; abundance: -; j_gene: TRBJ2-7; d_gene: TRBD1; CDR3aa: CASSLRDRAYEQYF; CDR3nt: TGTGCCAGCAGCTTACGGGACAGGGCCTACGAGCAGTACTTC
v_gene: TRBV7-9; abundance: -; j_gene: TRBJ1-1; d_gene: -; CDR3aa: CASSSLDMTGNTEAFF; CDR3nt: TGTGCCAGCAGCTCACTAGATATGACAGGGAACACTGAAGCTTTCTTT
v_gene: TRBV7-2; abundance: -; j_gene: TRBJ1-5; d_gene: -; CDR3aa: CASAKTGDQPQHF; CDR3nt: TGTGCCAGCGCCAAGACGGGGGATCAGCCCCAGCATTTT
v_gene: TRBV4-1; abundance: -; j_gene: TRBJ1-2; d_gene: -; CDR3aa: CASSQVWRGMRGYTF; CDR3nt: TGCGCCAGCAGCCAAGTCTGGAGAGGGATGAGAGGCTACACCTTC
v_gene: TRBV10-3; abundance: -; j_gene: TRBJ2-2; d_gene: -; CDR3aa: CAIRTSSGVTGELFF; CDR3nt: TGTGCCATCAGAACTTCATCAGGGGTTACCGGGGAGCTGTTTTTT
v_gene: TRBV18; abundance: -; j_gene: TRBJ2-3; d_gene: TRBD1; CDR3aa: CASSPGATGLTNTQYF; CDR3nt: TGTGCCAGCTCACCAGGCGCGACAGGGCTCACAAATACGCAGTATTTT
v_gene: TRBV6-4; abundance: once; j_gene: TRBJ1-4; d_gene: -; CDR3aa: CASSDSAGLGEKLFF; CDR3nt: TGTGCCAGCAGTGACTCGGCAGGGCTTGGTGAAAAACTGTTTTTT
v_gene: TRBV5-1; abundance: -; j_gene: TRBJ2-1; d_gene: -; CDR3aa: CASSRLMGSLENEQFF; CDR3nt: TGCGCCAGCAGCCGGCTTATGGGGTCACTCGAGAATGAGCAGTTCTTC
v_gene: TRBV5-1; abundance: -; j_gene: TRBJ2-7; d_gene: -; CDR3aa: CASSLASGDEQYF; CDR3nt: TGCGCCAGCAGCTTGGCCTCCGGGGACGAGCAGTACTTC
v_gene: TRBV27; abundance: -; j_gene: TRBJ2-2; d_gene: -; CDR3aa: CASSSTRMANTGELFF; CDR3nt: TGTGCCAGCAGTTCCACTAGGATGGCGAACACCGGGGAGCTGTTTTTT
v_gene: TRBV27; abundance: -; j_gene: TRBJ2-1; d_gene: -; CDR3aa: CAVHEANNEQFF; CDR3nt: TGTGCCGTCCACGAGGCTAACAATGAGCAGTTCTTC
v_gene: TRBV7-2; abundance: -; j_gene: TRBJ1-6; d_gene: -; CDR3aa: CASTSRGGTNSPLHF; CDR3nt: TGTGCCAGCACCTCCCGGGGGGGGACCAATTCACCCCTCCACTTT
v_gene: TRBV13; abundance: -; j_gene: TRBJ1-2; d_gene: -; CDR3aa: CASSPLGGRDYGYTF; CDR3nt: TGTGCCAGCAGCCCCCTTGGGGGGAGAGACTATGGCTACACCTTC
v_gene: TRBV5-6; abundance: once; j_gene: TRBJ1-4; d_gene: -; CDR3aa: CASSLLGYGAREKLFF; CDR3nt: TGTGCCAGCAGCCTTCTAGGATACGGGGCGAGAGAAAAACTGTTTTTT
v_gene: TRBV18; abundance: -; j_gene: TRBJ2-1; d_gene: TRBD2; CDR3aa: CASSPLASGLGNEQFF; CDR3nt: TGTGCCAGCTCACCACTCGCTAGCGGACTTGGCAATGAGCAGTTCTTC
v_gene: TRBV11-2; abundance: -; j_gene: TRBJ2-5; d_gene: -; CDR3aa: CASSLLGTRETQYF; CDR3nt: TGTGCCAGCAGCTTATTGGGGACGAGGGAGACCCAGTACTTC
v_gene: TRBV7-2; abundance: -; j_gene: TRBJ1-6; d_gene: -; CDR3aa: CASSSEPGVRSPLHF; CDR3nt: TGTGCCAGCAGCTCCGAACCAGGGGTGAGGTCACCCCTCCACTTT